This T cell receptor (delta chain) is from a study of gamma-delta T cells after stem cell transplantation. This clone has only a few counts. A read error likely explains this, since a far larger clone differs by one base. CDR1 is GEAIGNYY, CDR2 EKD, per germline. The CDR3 spans 22 residues. TCRdb redid the clone calls on the RT-PCR reads with CATT. This sample has about 2,400 delta-chain clones, with around 6% found just once. Source material: gamma-delta T cells. The sequence came from a human donor. It is not recorded whose cells these are; they may come from a transplant donor. The chain is built from TRDV2 and TRDJ1; D is tentatively TRDD2 or TRDD3 (9 bases each). CDR3 in amino acids: CACDPLPTLGIREEGYTDKPIF. CDR3 nucleotide sequence: TGTGCCTGTGACCCCCTTCCTACACTGGGGATACGAGAGGAGGGGTACACCGATAAACCCATCTTT.